The 24 T cell receptor beta chains below all came from one sample that was sequenced in a study of CD39 and CD103 CD8 tumor-infiltrating T cells. Method: immunoSEQ multiplex PCR; TCRdb's copy keeps in-frame clones and lacks some. Seen here are some 16,000 clones, about 90% observed once, and the top ten hold about 4.6%. The sample taken for sequencing was CD8+ T cells sorted from blood. Subset defined: total memory CD8 T cells (CD45RA-CCR7+/-) from blood or uninvolved lymph node. The receptors here all came from a human donor with head and neck squamous cell carcinoma.

This clone was observed a handful of times. The chain joins TRBV2 to TRBJ1-1, with no clear D. Trimming cost V 8 bases and J 0 bases, with 7 bases left between them. From germline, CDR1 is SNHLY and CDR2 FYNNEI. This CDR3 has 12 amino acids. The CDR3 DNA reads TGTGCCAGCGTATTACTGAACACTGAAGCTTTCTTT. It specifies CASVLLNTEAFF.

The rearrangement uses TRBV2 and TRBJ1-4; D not resolved. The CDR3 contains 12 residues. V lost 7 bases to trimming and J lost 5 bases, with 8 bases between them. CDR1 is SNHLY and CDR2 is FYNNEI in the germline V gene. The CDR3 protein is CASTPGNEKLFF. The CDR3 DNA reads TGTGCCAGCACACCGGGGAATGAAAAACTGTTTTTT.

The chain combines TRBV7-9 with TRBJ1-1; D is perhaps TRBD1 (5 bases). The length of the CDR3 is 15 residues. Germline assignment: CDR1 SEHNR and CDR2 FQNEAQ (reference sequence). Trimming pared 5 bases from V and 0 bases from J, leaving 13 bases between. CDR3 loop: CASSQYDSMNTEAFF. CDR3 in DNA: TGTGCCAGCAGCCAATATGACAGCATGAACACTGAAGCTTTCTTT.

V gene TRBV2 combines with J gene TRBJ2-3; 11 bases fit TRBD2. V trimming: 6 bases; J trimming: 1 base; junction bases outside the gene matches: 3. Per the germline V gene, CDR1 is SNHLY and CDR2 is FYNNEI. The length of the CDR3 is 15 residues. The CDR3 nucleotides read TGTGCCAGCAGCCCACTAGCGGGGGGCACAGATACGCAGTATTTT. It specifies CASSPLAGGTDTQYF. The variable domain in full, completed from reference TRBV2 and TRBJ2-3, reads EPEVTQTPSHQVTQMGQEVILRCVPISNHLYFYWYRQILGQKVEFLVSFYNNEISEKSEIFDDQFSVERPDGSNFTLKIRSTKLEDSAMYFCASSPLAGGTDTQYFGPGTRLTVL.

CDR3 protein: CASSEVLAGVDEQFF. The CDR3, as DNA: TGTGCCAGCAGTGAAGTTCTAGCGGGGGTTGATGAGCAGTTCTTC. The chain joins TRBV6-4 to TRBJ2-1, with 10 nucleotides matching TRBD2. The CDR3 runs to 15 residues. Per germline, CDR1 MRHNA and CDR2 SNTAGT. With V trimmed by 3 bases and J by 8 bases, 7 bases remained unmatched.

This chain joins TRBV7-9 and TRBJ2-2; D ambiguous. The CDR3 sequence is 13 residues long. Germline V gene lookup returns CDR1 SEHNR and CDR2 FQNEAQ (reference sequence). The V end was cut by 1 base, the J end by 6 bases, with 6 bases between. In DNA form, the CDR3 reads TGTGCCAGCAGCTTAGTAATTTCCGGGGAGCTGTTTTTT. It yields the protein CASSLVISGELFF. The full variable domain, completed using reference TRBV7-9 and TRBJ2-2, is DTGVSQNPRHKITKRGQNVTFRCDPISEHNRLYWYRQTLGQGPEFLTYFQNEAQLEKSRLLSDRFSAERPKGSFSTLEIQRTEQGDSAMYLCASSLVISGELFFGEGSRLTVL.

This sequence joins TRBV7-9 and TRBJ2-2; 10 bases are a match to TRBD1. The CDR3 has 16 amino acids. The germline V gene encodes CDR1 SEHNR and CDR2 FQNEAQ (reference sequence). Trimming at V came to 5 bases and at J to 5 bases, leaving 8 bases not matched to a gene. The CDR3 DNA follows: TGTGCCAGCAGCGGTGACAGGGGGCTTAGAACCGGGGAGCTGTTTTTT. This translates into CASSGDRGLRTGELFF.

The genes are TRBV5-4 and TRBJ2-2; 9 bases match TRBD2. The CDR3 loop spans 17 amino acids. After removal of 5 bases from V and 7 bases from J, the junction contained 15 bases not matched to a gene. Germline loops: CDR1 SGHNT, CDR2 YYREEE (reference sequence). In nucleotides, the CDR3 is TGTGCCAGCAGAGGGGGGGTAGCGGGGGACCAGGACGGGGAGCTGTTTTTT. Translation: CASRGGVAGDQDGELFF.

This clone was picked up a small number of times. V is TRBV2 and J is TRBJ1-5, with D maybe TRBD1 (5 bases). The CDR3 is 16 residues long. Germline CDR1 is SNHLY and CDR2 is FYNNEI. Trimming stripped 6 bases from V and 5 bases from J, with 20 bases between. The CDR3 bases are TGTGCCAGCAGCAAAGGGGCCCATTACGACGATCAGCCCCAGCATTTT. It encodes CASSKGAHYDDQPQHF.

The chain uses TRBV11-2 and TRBJ2-7; no clear D gene. CDR1 is SGHAT and CDR2 is FQNNGV in the germline V gene. V was cut by 5 bases and J by 4 bases, with 15 bases left in between. The CDR3 spans 14 residues. The CDR3 is CASSPPGYFYEQYF. As DNA, the CDR3 is TGTGCCAGCAGCCCTCCCGGGTATTTTTACGAGCAGTACTTC.

CDR3 sequence: CSVEEGEQFF. The CDR3 DNA reads as TGCAGCGTTGAAGAGGGTGAGCAGTTCTTC. The chain links TRBV29-1 to TRBJ2-1; D uncertain. The CDR3 loop spans 10 amino acids. Trimming took 0 bases from V and 9 from J, leaving 3 bases between them. Germline CDR1 reads SQVTM; CDR2 reads ANQGSEA.

This clone was detected only once. The gene calls are TRBV28 and TRBJ1-4, with 7 positions matching TRBD1. The germline V gene encodes CDR1 MDHEN and CDR2 SYDVKM. V gave up 5 bases and J gave up 8 bases; unmatched junction bases: 14. This CDR3 is 16 amino acids long. The CDR3 is CASSHRFGTETEKLFF. CDR3 bases: TGTGCCAGCAGTCACCGATTCGGGACAGAGACGGAAAAACTGTTTTTT.

The chain links TRBV2 to TRBJ2-2, with 7 bases fitting TRBD1. The CDR3 totals 17 residues. V dropped 3 bases and J dropped 6; count of bases not matched to a gene: 13. CDR1 and CDR2 from the germline V gene are SNHLY and FYNNEI. The DNA for the CDR3 is TGTGCCAGCAGTGATATCCCCGGGACAGCAAGTTCCGGGGAGCTGTTTTTT. This translates into CASSDIPGTASSGELFF.

This sequence joins TRBV29-1 and TRBJ1-2; D not certain. Germline-derived CDR1 and CDR2 are SQVTM and ANQGSEA. This CDR3 has 11 residues. V dropped 5 bases and J dropped 3 bases, with 7 bases sitting between them. Here the CDR3 reads CSVRTDYGYTF. The CDR3 DNA sequence: TGCAGCGTTAGGACGGACTATGGCTACACCTTC.

The J gene is TRBJ1-1, the V gene TRBV27; D uncertain. The CDR3 totals 15 residues. Germline CDR1 MNHEY, CDR2 SMNVEV (reference sequence). The ends were cut back, 5 bases at V and 1 base at J, with 14 bases in the middle. CDR3 nucleotides: TGTGCCAGCAGTCCATACGATAACGAGAACACTGAAGCTTTCTTT. Its translation: CASSPYDNENTEAFF.

This clone has a single count. The rearrangement uses TRBV7-2 and TRBJ2-3; D is uncertain. Trimming removed 0 bases from V and 5 bases from J, with 6 bases in between. CDR3 length equals 13 residues. The germline V gene encodes CDR1 SGHTA and CDR2 FQGNSA. CDR3 DNA: TGTGCCAGCAGCTTAGCGTCGGGAGATACGCAGTATTTT. It yields the protein CASSLASGDTQYF.

J is TRBJ2-5 and V is TRBV5-5; either TRBD1 or TRBD2 may fit D (5 bases each). The V and J ends lost 0 bases and 5 bases respectively, with 23 bases between them. Germline CDR1 SGHKS, CDR2 YYEKEE (reference sequence). This CDR3 has 18 amino acids. CDR3 DNA: TGTGCCAGCAGCTTGGTGGGGGTGTCCAGCATATTTTTTGAGACCCAGTACTTC. Protein product: CASSLVGVSSIFFETQYF.

This clone was seen a single time. The J gene is TRBJ1-5, the V gene TRBV19, with a tentative D call TRBD1 (5 bases). Germline V gives CDR1 LNHDA, CDR2 SQIVND (reference sequence). This CDR3 has 15 residues. Trimming took 5 bases from V and 3 from J, leaving 14 bases between them. In DNA form, the CDR3 reads TGTGCCAGTAGTGTCACCGGGACCTTCAATCAGCCCCAGCATTTT. It codes for CASSVTGTFNQPQHF. Using reference TRBV19 and TRBJ1-5 for the parts outside the CDR3, the full variable domain is DGGITQSPKYLFRKEGQNVTLSCEQNLNHDAMYWYRQDPGQGLRLIYYSQIVNDFQKGDIAEGYSVSREKKESFPLTVTSAQKNPTAFYLCASSVTGTFNQPQHFGDGTRLSIL.

This chain joins TRBV10-1 and TRBJ2-3, with D uncertain. CDR1 is WNHNN and CDR2 is SYGVQD in the germline V gene (reference sequence). CDR3 length: 15 amino acids. V lost 5 bases and J 0 bases, leaving 12 bases between the germline ends. The CDR3 DNA sequence: TGCGCCAGCAGTTGGTCAAATCCTAGCACAGATACGCAGTATTTT. It codes for CASSWSNPSTDTQYF.

This chain links TRBV5-8 with TRBJ1-1; 7 bases line up with TRBD1. V was clipped by 0 bases and J by 1 base; unmatched bases: 3. This CDR3 is built from 15 residues. The V gene's germline CDR1 is SGHTS and CDR2 YDEGEE. In nucleotides, the CDR3 is TGTGCCAGCAGCTTGGTTCCAGGGGGGAACACTGAAGCTTTCTTT. Its protein product is CASSLVPGGNTEAFF. The whole variable domain, filled in from reference TRBV5-8 and TRBJ1-1, reads EAGVTQSPTHLIKTRGQQATLRCSPISGHTSVYWYQQALGLGLQFLLWYDEGEERNRGNFPPRFSGRQFPNYSSELNVNALELEDSALYLCASSLVPGGNTEAFFGQGTRLTVV.

This clone was seen only a few times. This sequence joins TRBV2 and TRBJ1-3; TRBD1 is a possible D gene (5 bases). Germline assignment: CDR1 SNHLY and CDR2 FYNNEI. This CDR3 contains 16 residues. The germline V and J ends were trimmed by 7 bases and 4 bases, with 20 bases remaining between them. DNA of the CDR3: TGTGCCAGCAAGATCGGGGACTGGCTGGACGGAAACACCATATATTTT. It encodes CASKIGDWLDGNTIYF.

This chain connects TRBV28 to TRBJ2-5; TRBD2 agrees at 8 bases. CDR1 is MDHEN and CDR2 is SYDVKM in the germline V gene. Trimming cost V 6 bases and J 2 bases; bases outside gene matches: 11. CDR3 length equals 16 residues. CDR3 region: CASSPRVAGIQETQYF. The CDR3 DNA is TGTGCCAGCAGCCCTCGGGTAGCGGGAATTCAAGAGACCCAGTACTTC.

The chain links TRBV11-2 to TRBJ2-3; 13 bases align to TRBD2. V lost 4 bases and J lost 4; bases outside the gene matches: 8. The CDR3 consists of 17 residues. Germline-derived CDR1 and CDR2 are SGHAT and FQNNGV. CDR3 residues: CASSSRTSGGRADTQYF. The CDR3 DNA reads as TGTGCCAGCAGCTCTCGGACTAGCGGGGGTAGGGCAGATACGCAGTATTTT.

The V and J genes are TRBV27 and TRBJ2-1; 8 nucleotides line up with TRBD1. Germline-derived CDR1 and CDR2 are MNHEY and SMNVEV (reference sequence). The CDR3 loop spans 13 amino acids. V trimming: 2 bases; J trimming: 8 bases; junction bases outside the gene matches: 2. CDR3 amino acids: CASSLQGAHEQFF. The CDR3 nucleotides are TGTGCCAGCAGTTTACAGGGGGCTCATGAGCAGTTCTTC.